This TCR beta chain was sequenced during a study of T cells in Graves' hyperthyroidism and ophthalmopathy. RNA transcripts were the template for amplifying TCR beta CDR3 regions. First-round RT-PCR of the TCR CDR3 relied on the HTBI primer set. MiXCR, applied by TCRdb to the multiplex PCR reads, yields one record per CDR3 protein. This table has under 400,000 distinct CDR3 sequences, approximately 25% appearing once. Fresh 10 ml peripheral blood yielded PBMCs. Trimming stripped 4 bases from V and 1 base from J, with 10 bases between. This CDR3 has 14 residues. Germline CDR1 and CDR2: KGHDR and SFDVKD. This clonotype was recorded a few times.

The chain links TRBV24-1 to TRBJ2-7; no clear D gene. The clonotype comes from a man aged 50-59 years with Graves' hyperthyroidism. The source material was blood. The DNA for the CDR3 is TGTGCCACCAGTGAAAGAGGAAGGTCCTACGAGCAGTACTTC. Translation gives CATSERGRSYEQYF.